The rows below give T cell receptor beta chains drawn from one sample of a study of T cells in Graves' hyperthyroidism and ophthalmopathy. One entry per CDR3 protein results from TCRdb running MiXCR on the multiplex PCR reads. The sample gives about 600,000 distinct CDR3 sequences, approximately 15% of which show up once; roughly 3.5% is in the top ten. The sequenced sample consisted of blood. The receptors stem from a woman aged 40 to 50 with Graves' ophthalmopathy. The CDR3 runs from the conserved cysteine through the conserved F or W. D genes are given only for firm matches. Clone size is not always given. Where it is, it says once, few, many or a class for expanded clones.

TRBJ1-5	many	.	TRBV12-3/TRBV12-4	CASSRGNQPQHF
TRBJ1-1	few	.	TRBV25-1	CASSESGLPGNTEAFF
TRBJ2-1	.	TRBD1	TRBV12-3/TRBV12-4	CASRGQGLYNEQFF
TRBJ2-6	few	TRBD1	TRBV2	CASRRQGGGSGANVLTF
TRBJ2-3	few	.	TRBV27	CASKQTGTDTQYF
TRBJ1-4	many	.	TRBV3-1	CASTPDSTRLKLFF
TRBJ2-5	few	.	TRBV6-5	CASSFGRTTLQETQYF
TRBJ2-1	.	TRBD2	TRBV3-1	CASSLSGGAVNGQFF
TRBJ2-3	few	TRBD2	TRBV19	CASSIRAGGPRDTQYF
TRBJ2-7	many	TRBD1	TRBV20-1	CGWAGTEVYEQYF
TRBJ2-1	once	.	TRBV10-3	CAISESRAKGDNEQFF
TRBJ2-1	.	TRBD2	TRBV28	CASSQDRLAGGEEQFF
TRBJ2-1	once	TRBD1	TRBV19	CASSPQFAGGFYNEQFF
TRBJ2-3	few	TRBD2	TRBV5-6	CASSLGSLAGVNTQYF
TRBJ2-5	many	TRBD2	TRBV20-1	CSARAQTGGEQSIQETQYF
TRBJ2-1	.	TRBD2	TRBV7-2	CASSSTSGEQFF
TRBJ1-1	many	TRBD1	TRBV30	CAWMGQGARNTEAFF
TRBJ1-5	few	TRBD1	TRBV6-1	CASRDRVGQPQHF
TRBJ1-5	many	TRBD1	TRBV9	CASSAGGQSNQPQHF
TRBJ2-3	few	.	TRBV3-1	CASSSLLGGGEDTQYF
TRBJ2-6	few	TRBD1	TRBV12-5	CASASGDRGTGANVLTF
TRBJ2-3	.	TRBD2	TRBV19	CASSMTSGGDGTDTQYF
TRBJ1-5	few	.	TRBV28	CASSFNFRFQNQPQHF
TRBJ1-2	many	TRBD1	TRBV6-5	CASSYLQGSGYTF
TRBJ2-7	many	TRBD2	TRBV2	CASSSQAGGRREQYF
TRBJ1-1	many	TRBD1	TRBV7-2	CASSPHRGMNTEAFF
TRBJ1-5	many	.	TRBV28	CASSFSPGLGDATDQPQHF
TRBJ1-1	few	.	TRBV19	CASQDGRSDTEAFF
TRBJ2-5	.	TRBD2	TRBV2	CASSEAPTSGKETQYF
TRBJ2-3	many	TRBD1	TRBV28	CASSLPRTGGEDTQYF
TRBJ2-3	.	TRBD1	TRBV4-1	CASSQDRTGVTDTQYF
TRBJ2-7	.	.	TRBV11-1	CASSFGPDGEQYF
TRBJ1-5	many	.	TRBV2	CASSEALSGRQPQHF
TRBJ2-2	.	TRBD2	TRBV5-1	CASSHLSGGANTGELFF
TRBJ1-2	few	.	TRBV20-1	CSAVNGYGYTF
TRBJ2-3	many	TRBD2	TRBV2	CARPGLQHTDTQYF